A single sample gave rise to the 27 T cell receptor beta chains below, sequenced in a study of T cells in Graves' hyperthyroidism and ophthalmopathy. Template material for amplifying TCR beta CDR3 regions consisted of RNA transcripts. First-round RT-PCR of the TCR CDR3 relied on the HTBI primer set. TCRdb used MiXCR to reprocess the multiplex PCR reads, holding one entry per CDR3 protein. The table lists about 570,000 distinct CDR3 sequences, 46% of them singletons. The material sequenced was peripheral blood or thyroid tissue (not recorded which). The receptors here all came from an adult woman with Graves' disease, either hyperthyroidism or ophthalmopathy (not recorded which).

The chain links TRBV7-3 to TRBJ1-2; a weak D match, TRBD1 (5 bases). The V and J ends lost 2 bases and 7 bases respectively, with 11 bases between them. Germline loops: CDR1 SGHTA, CDR2 FQGTGA. The CDR3 is 13 amino acids. CDR3 bases: TGTGCCAGCAGCTTAGACGGGACGTCTGGCTACACCTTC. Translated, it gives CASSLDGTSGYTF.

This clonotype was recorded at least ten times. The V gene is TRBV4-2, the J gene TRBJ1-1; D is unclear. The CDR3 is made up of 13 amino acids. Germline assignment: CDR1 LGHNA and CDR2 YNFKEQ. V was clipped by 8 bases and J by 1 base, with 11 bases between them. The CDR3 is CASQSRANTEAFF. The CDR3 DNA is TGTGCCAGCCAGTCGAGGGCGAACACTGAAGCTTTCTTT.

This clonotype was seen a single time. This chain links TRBV3-1 with TRBJ1-1, with TRBD1 as a possible D gene (6 bases). CDR3 size: 12 residues. The V gene's germline CDR1 is LGHDT and CDR2 YNNKEL (reference sequence). V gave up 3 bases and J gave up 7 bases, with 9 bases separating them. CDR3 in amino acids: CASSQQGNEAFF. The CDR3 DNA is TGTGCCAGCAGCCAGCAGGGGAATGAAGCTTTCTTT.

The chain is built from TRBV19 and TRBJ1-1; D remains unclear. CDR3 size: 10 residues. Between the trimmed V and J ends, which lost 3 bases and 6 bases, there was a span of 2 bases. CDR1 and CDR2 from the germline V gene are LNHDA and SQIVND (reference sequence). The CDR3 DNA reads as TGTGCCAGTAGTATGGCTGAAGCTTTCTTT. Residues: CASSMAEAFF.

V gene TRBV20-1 combines with J gene TRBJ2-5, with 7 bases identical to TRBD2. Germline V gene data show CDR1 as DFQATT and CDR2 as SNEGSKA (reference sequence). The CDR3 is made up of 13 amino acids. J was trimmed by 1 base and V by 3 bases; bases with no gene match: 2. The CDR3 loop is CSARRGIQETQYF. The DNA of the CDR3 is TGCAGTGCTAGGCGGGGGATCCAAGAGACCCAGTACTTC.

This clonotype has ten or more counts. This chain connects TRBV7-9 to TRBJ2-7, with TRBD1 as a possible D gene (6 bases). Germline V gene sequence: CDR1 SEHNR, CDR2 FQNEAQ (reference sequence). CDR3 length: 14 residues. The V gene lost 3 bases and the J gene lost 2 bases, with 11 bases spanning the gap. The CDR3 DNA reads as TGTGCCAGCAGCTTCTCGGGGACACCCTACGAGCAGTACTTC. Protein sequence: CASSFSGTPYEQYF.

This clonotype showed up many times. The rearrangement uses TRBV30 and TRBJ1-2, with D maybe TRBD1 (6 bases). From germline, CDR1 is GTSNPN and CDR2 SVGIG (reference sequence). V shed 6 bases and J shed 4 bases, with 15 bases lying between them. This CDR3 has 13 amino acids. DNA of the CDR3: TGTGCCTGCCTTGCAGGGGTTGGCTATGGCTACACCTTC. Translating it yields CACLAGVGYGYTF.

The gene calls are TRBV7-9 and TRBJ1-2; possibly TRBD1 for D (6 bases). The CDR3 has 14 amino acids. Trimming removed 0 bases at V and 1 base at J, with 6 bases between. Germline values: CDR1 SEHNR, CDR2 FQNEAQ (reference sequence). The CDR3 nucleotides read TGTGCCAGCAGCTTAGCGGACAGTAACTATGGCTACACCTTC. This translates into CASSLADSNYGYTF.

This clonotype was recorded at least ten times. The DNA for the CDR3 is TGTGCCAGCAGTCCCCCTAGGAGGGGCAGTGAAGCTTTCTTT. Translating gives CASSPPRRGSEAFF. The rearrangement joins TRBV2 to TRBJ1-1; D perhaps matches TRBD1 (5 bases). V lost 5 bases and J 7 bases, leaving 17 bases between the germline ends. The CDR3 runs 14 residues. Germline CDR1 and CDR2: SNHLY and FYNNEI.

This clonotype was seen at least ten times. J is TRBJ2-7 and V is TRBV7-8; D may match TRBD1 or TRBD2 (5 bases each). Germline CDR1 SGHVS, CDR2 FQNEAQ. CDR3 size: 16 residues. With 4 bases removed from V and 0 bases from J, the gap between germline ends came to 16 bases. Here the CDR3 reads CASSSSGPVSSYEQYF. In DNA, the CDR3 is TGTGCCAGCAGCTCTTCGGGGCCGGTAAGCTCCTACGAGCAGTACTTC. Full variable domain (remainder filled in from reference TRBV7-8 and TRBJ2-7): GAGVSQSPRYKVAKRGQDVALRCDPISGHVSLFWYQQALGQGPEFLTYFQNEAQLDKSGLPSDRFFAERPEGSVSTLKIQRTQQEDSAVYLCASSSSGPVSSYEQYFGPGTRLTVT.

Here the CDR3 reads CASSVKDSGNTIYF. The DNA for the CDR3 is TGCGCCAGCAGTGTCAAGGATTCCGGAAACACCATATATTTT. This chain joins TRBV10-1 and TRBJ1-3; no reliable D call. Germline CDR1 is WNHNN and CDR2 is SYGVQD (reference sequence). The CDR3 totals 14 residues. V lost 4 bases, J lost 4 bases, and 11 bases lay in between.

This chain links TRBV9 with TRBJ2-7; D possibly corresponds to TRBD2 (5 bases). The ends were cut back, 3 bases at V and 2 bases at J, with 15 bases in the middle. This CDR3 has 15 amino acids. Germline V lookup: CDR1 SGDLS, CDR2 YYNGEE. CDR3 amino acids: CASSGSRDYPYEQYF. The CDR3 DNA follows: TGTGCCAGCAGCGGATCCCGGGATTACCCCTACGAGCAGTACTTC.

This clonotype was seen at least ten times. This sequence joins TRBV7-6 and TRBJ1-5, with D possibly being TRBD1 (5 bases). From germline, CDR1 is SGHVS and CDR2 FNYEAQ. This CDR3 region has 17 residues. Trimming left V 2 bases short and J 2 bases short, with 16 bases between. DNA of the CDR3: TGTGCCAGCAGCTTACAAGTCGCAGGGCTTGGCAATCAGCCCCAGCATTTT. Protein sequence: CASSLQVAGLGNQPQHF.

In the case of this clonotype: Since no conserved phenylalanine or tryptophan closes the CDR3, a read error is the likely cause. V gene TRBV7-2 combines with J gene TRBJ1-6; 7 bases are shared with TRBD1. Germline V gene data show CDR1 as SGHTA and CDR2 as FQGNSA. V lost 1 base and J lost 9; bases outside the gene matches: 3. The CDR3 runs 14 residues. CDR3 sequence reads: CASSLDRGGSPLHP. The DNA for the CDR3 is TGTGCCAGCAGCTTAGACAGGGGCGGTTCACCCCTCCACCCT.

With respect to this clonotype: Being one base from a much bigger clone, this may be a read error. This chain links TRBV28 with TRBJ2-5, with D maybe TRBD2 (8 bases). Germline V gene sequence: CDR1 MDHEN, CDR2 SYDVKM. This CDR3 region has 15 residues. The CDR3: CASTSQGTAGEAQYF. For the CDR3, the DNA is TGTGCCAGCACCTCACAGGGGACAGCGGGAGAGGCCCAGTACTTC.

The chain joins TRBV6-4 to TRBJ1-1; tentative D call: TRBD1 (5 bases). The ends were cut back, 5 bases at V and 6 bases at J, with 25 bases in the middle. Germline values: CDR1 MRHNA, CDR2 SNTAGT. The CDR3 sequence is 17 residues long. CDR3 in amino acids: CASSSVVWRGRWAEAFF. The CDR3, as DNA: TGTGCCAGCAGTTCGGTGGTCTGGCGGGGACGGTGGGCTGAAGCTTTCTTT.

This clonotype was detected a few times. The chain joins TRBV24-1 to TRBJ2-1, with 16 bases lining up with TRBD2. Trimming at V came to 3 bases and at J to 9 bases, leaving 7 bases not matched to a gene. Germline V CDR1 and CDR2: KGHDR, SFDVKD. CDR3 length equals 17 residues. CDR3 region: CATSDAGTSGRDAEQFF. The CDR3 DNA reads as TGTGCCACCAGTGATGCTGGGACTAGCGGGAGGGACGCTGAGCAGTTCTTC.

This chain links TRBV19 with TRBJ1-5; no clear D gene. Germline CDR1 is LNHDA and CDR2 is SQIVND (reference sequence). This CDR3 comprises 15 residues. V was shortened by 3 bases and J by 4 bases, with 13 bases between the two germline ends. CDR3 sequence reads: CASSISRFSNQPQHF. Written as DNA, the CDR3 is TGTGCCAGTAGTATCTCCAGGTTTTCAAATCAGCCCCAGCATTTT.

This clonotype was counted only a few times. In nucleotides, the CDR3 is TGTGCCATGGGGAGGGGTGCTGAAGCTTTCTTT. This translates into CAMGRGAEAFF. The chain combines TRBV10-3 with TRBJ1-1, with a possible D match to TRBD1 (5 bases). The germline gives CDR1 ENHRY, CDR2 SYGVKD. The CDR3 is made up of 11 amino acids. V dropped 9 bases and J dropped 6 bases, with 11 bases sitting between them.

This rearrangement joins TRBV7-8 to TRBJ1-2; tentative D call: TRBD1 (5 bases). The ends were cut back, 1 base at V and 6 bases at J, with 12 bases in the middle. The germline gives CDR1 SGHVS, CDR2 FQNEAQ. The CDR3 has 14 residues. The CDR3 loop is CASSLEGRGDGYTF. In DNA, the CDR3 is TGTGCCAGCAGCTTAGAGGGACGGGGGGATGGCTACACCTTC.

This clonotype was counted a single time. The V call is TRBV6-1, the J call TRBJ1-3; D unclear. This CDR3 is built from 16 residues. The germline V gene has CDR1 MNHNS and CDR2 SASEGT. The ends were cut back, 5 bases at V and 0 bases at J, with 14 bases in the middle. The CDR3 DNA follows: TGTGCCAGCAGTTCCGGGATTTCAAACTCTGGAAACACCATATATTTT. It encodes CASSSGISNSGNTIYF.

In this sample, this clonotype turned up many times. The J gene is TRBJ2-5, the V gene TRBV2; D gene uncertain. Trimming stripped 2 bases from V and 4 bases from J, with 5 bases between. This CDR3 comprises 12 residues. Germline V CDR1 and CDR2: SNHLY, FYNNEI. CDR3 DNA: TGTGCCAGCAGTGAACGACGAGAGACCCAGTACTTC. Translation: CASSERRETQYF.

This clonotype was detected many times. The chain links TRBV5-1 to TRBJ1-6; no reliable D call. Trimming removed 2 bases from V and 0 bases from J, with 12 bases in between. The CDR3 loop spans 17 amino acids. Looked up from germline, CDR1 is SGHRS and CDR2 is YFSETQ. The CDR3 sequence: CASSLGSGSSYNSPLHF. Here the CDR3 DNA reads TGCGCCAGCAGCTTAGGCTCCGGGAGCTCCTATAATTCACCCCTCCACTTT.

This clonotype was seen more than once but under ten times. The chain joins TRBV24-1 to TRBJ2-1; no firm D call. CDR3 length: 12 residues. Trimming cost V 3 bases and J 6 bases, with 5 bases left between them. The germline gives CDR1 KGHDR, CDR2 SFDVKD. CDR3 region: CATSDVGNEQFF. CDR3 sequence (DNA): TGTGCCACCAGTGATGTCGGCAATGAGCAGTTCTTC.

Here the CDR3 DNA reads TGTGCCAGCAGTGTGAATGTCGGAAACACCATATATTTT. Its protein is CASSVNVGNTIYF. The chain couples TRBV25-1 to TRBJ1-3; D unclear. Trimming removed 4 bases from V and 4 bases from J, with 8 bases in between. The CDR3 has 13 residues. Germline loops: CDR1 MGHDK, CDR2 SYGVNS.

V and J are TRBV15 and TRBJ1-1; D possibly corresponds to TRBD1 (5 bases). Germline assignment: CDR1 LNHNV and CDR2 YYDKDF (reference sequence). V lost 1 base, J lost 1 base, and 13 bases lay in between. This CDR3 region has 16 residues. CDR3 nucleotides: TGTGCCACCAGCAGAGGAACCGGGACGGCGAACACTGAAGCTTTCTTT. This encodes CATSRGTGTANTEAFF.

This clonotype came up many times. The chain combines TRBV20-1 with TRBJ1-1; no definite D call. Germline CDR1 reads DFQATT; CDR2 reads SNEGSKA (reference sequence). The CDR3 spans 13 residues. Trimming shortened V by 6 bases and J by 1 base, and 12 bases separated the two germline ends. The DNA of the CDR3 is TGCAGTGCAGCTAAGGGCCGGAACACTGAAGCTTTCTTT. This encodes CSAAKGRNTEAFF.